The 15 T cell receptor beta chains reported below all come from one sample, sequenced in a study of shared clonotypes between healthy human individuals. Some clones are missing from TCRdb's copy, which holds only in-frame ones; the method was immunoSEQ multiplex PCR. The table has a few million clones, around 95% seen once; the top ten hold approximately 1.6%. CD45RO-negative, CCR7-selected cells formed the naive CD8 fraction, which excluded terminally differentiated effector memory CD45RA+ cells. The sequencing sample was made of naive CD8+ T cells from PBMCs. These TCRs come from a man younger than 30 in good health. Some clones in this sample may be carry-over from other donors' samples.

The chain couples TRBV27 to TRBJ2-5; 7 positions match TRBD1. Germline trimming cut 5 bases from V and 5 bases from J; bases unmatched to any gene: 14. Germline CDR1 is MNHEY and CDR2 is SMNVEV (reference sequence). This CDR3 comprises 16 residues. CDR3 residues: CASSTLRGPGIETQYF. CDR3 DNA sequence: TGTGCCAGCAGTACCCTGAGGGGGCCGGGGATTGAGACCCAGTACTTC.

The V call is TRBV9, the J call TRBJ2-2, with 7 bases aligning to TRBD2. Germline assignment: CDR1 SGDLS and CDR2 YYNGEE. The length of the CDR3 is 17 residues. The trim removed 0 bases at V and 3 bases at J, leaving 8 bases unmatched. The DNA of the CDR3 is TGTGCCAGCAGCGTAGGAATAGGGCGGGAGTACACCGGGGAGCTGTTTTTT. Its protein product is CASSVGIGREYTGELFF.

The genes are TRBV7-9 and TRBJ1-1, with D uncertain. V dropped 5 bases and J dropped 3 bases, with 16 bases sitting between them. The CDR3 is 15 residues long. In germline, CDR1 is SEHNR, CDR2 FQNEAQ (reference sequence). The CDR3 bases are TGTGCCAGCAGCGCAAAAGGACCTCTCTACACTGAAGCTTTCTTT. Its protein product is CASSAKGPLYTEAFF.

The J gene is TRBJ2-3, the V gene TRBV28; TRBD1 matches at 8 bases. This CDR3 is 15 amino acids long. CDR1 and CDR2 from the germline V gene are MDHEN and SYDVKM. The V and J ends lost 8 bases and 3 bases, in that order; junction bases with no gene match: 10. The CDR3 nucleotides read TGTGCCAGCGTGACCGGGACAGGAGGAACAGATACGCAGTATTTT. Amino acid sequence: CASVTGTGGTDTQYF.

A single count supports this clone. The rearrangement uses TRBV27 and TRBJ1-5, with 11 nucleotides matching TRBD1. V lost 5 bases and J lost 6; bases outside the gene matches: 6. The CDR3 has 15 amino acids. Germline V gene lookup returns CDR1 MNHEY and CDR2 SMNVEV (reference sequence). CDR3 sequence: CASSPDRGRFQPQHF. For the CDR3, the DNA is TGTGCCAGCAGTCCGGACAGGGGGCGCTTTCAGCCCCAGCATTTT.

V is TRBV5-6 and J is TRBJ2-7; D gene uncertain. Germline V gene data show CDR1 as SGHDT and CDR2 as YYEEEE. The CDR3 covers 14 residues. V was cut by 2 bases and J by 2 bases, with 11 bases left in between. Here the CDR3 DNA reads TGTGCCAGCAGCTTCGAGGACCGACCCTACGAGCAGTACTTC. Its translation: CASSFEDRPYEQYF.

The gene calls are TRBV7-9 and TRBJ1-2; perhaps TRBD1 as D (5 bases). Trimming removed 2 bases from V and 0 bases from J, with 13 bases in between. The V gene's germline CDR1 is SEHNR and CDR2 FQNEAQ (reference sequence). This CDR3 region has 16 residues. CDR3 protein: CASSLPRGTTNYGYTF. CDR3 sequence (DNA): TGTGCCAGCAGCTTACCAAGGGGCACTACTAACTATGGCTACACCTTC.

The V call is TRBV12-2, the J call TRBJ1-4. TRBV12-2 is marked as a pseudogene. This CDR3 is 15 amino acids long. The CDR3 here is CASRLAPATNEKLFF. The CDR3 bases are TGTGCAAGTCGCTTAGCCCCTGCAACTAATGAAAAACTGTTTTTT.

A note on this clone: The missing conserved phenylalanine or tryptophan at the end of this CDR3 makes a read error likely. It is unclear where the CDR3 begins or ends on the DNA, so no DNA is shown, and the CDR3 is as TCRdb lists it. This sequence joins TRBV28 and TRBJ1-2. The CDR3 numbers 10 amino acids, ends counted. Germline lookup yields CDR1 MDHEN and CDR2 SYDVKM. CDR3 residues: CASSCRDEGL.

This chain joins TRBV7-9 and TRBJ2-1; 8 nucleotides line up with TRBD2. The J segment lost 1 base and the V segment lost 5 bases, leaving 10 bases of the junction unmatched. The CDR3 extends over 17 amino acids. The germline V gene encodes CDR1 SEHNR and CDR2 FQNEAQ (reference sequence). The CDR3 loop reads CASSPTLGLASYNEQFF. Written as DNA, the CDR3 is TGTGCCAGCAGCCCCACTTTAGGACTAGCTTCCTACAATGAGCAGTTCTTC.

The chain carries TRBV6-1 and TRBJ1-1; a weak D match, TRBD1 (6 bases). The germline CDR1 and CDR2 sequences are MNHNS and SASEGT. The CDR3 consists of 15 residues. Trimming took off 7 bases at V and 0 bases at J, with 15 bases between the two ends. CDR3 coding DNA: TGTGCCAGCACCCTGACAGGCTTCATGAACACTGAAGCTTTCTTT. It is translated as CASTLTGFMNTEAFF.

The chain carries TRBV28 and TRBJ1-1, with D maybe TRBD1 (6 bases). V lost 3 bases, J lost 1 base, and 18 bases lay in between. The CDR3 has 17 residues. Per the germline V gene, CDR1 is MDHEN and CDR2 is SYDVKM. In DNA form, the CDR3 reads TGTGCCAGCAGTTTGTATTTCTCCGGGACAACGAACACTGAAGCTTTCTTT. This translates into CASSLYFSGTTNTEAFF.

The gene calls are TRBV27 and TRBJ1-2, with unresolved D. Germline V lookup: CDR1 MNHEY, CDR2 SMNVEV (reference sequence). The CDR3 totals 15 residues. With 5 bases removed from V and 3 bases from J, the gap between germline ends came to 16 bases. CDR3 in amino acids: CASSTRPGAYYGYTF. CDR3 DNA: TGTGCCAGCAGTACCCGCCCAGGAGCTTACTATGGCTACACCTTC.

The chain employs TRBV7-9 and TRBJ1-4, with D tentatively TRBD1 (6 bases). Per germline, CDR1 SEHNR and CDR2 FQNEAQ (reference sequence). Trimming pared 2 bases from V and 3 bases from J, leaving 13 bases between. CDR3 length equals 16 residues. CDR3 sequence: CASSLSSGQPNEKLFF. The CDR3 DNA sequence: TGTGCCAGCAGCTTATCTTCTGGACAGCCTAATGAAAAACTGTTTTTT. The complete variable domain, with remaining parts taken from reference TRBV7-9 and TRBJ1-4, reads DTGVSQNPRHKITKRGQNVTFRCDPISEHNRLYWYRQTLGQGPEFLTYFQNEAQLEKSRLLSDRFSAERPKGSFSTLEIQRTEQGDSAMYLCASSLSSGQPNEKLFFGSGTQLSVL.

The CDR3 DNA reads as TGTGCCTGGAGTCCAGACAGGGTTTTAGGCACTGAAGCTTTCTTT. This sequence encodes CAWSPDRVLGTEAFF. The V call is TRBV30, the J call TRBJ1-1; 7 bases line up with TRBD1. The CDR3 loop spans 15 amino acids. J lost 4 bases, V lost 2 bases, and 10 bases had no gene match. In germline, CDR1 is GTSNPN, CDR2 SVGIG (reference sequence). The full variable domain, its missing parts supplied by reference TRBV30 and TRBJ1-1, is SQTIHQWPATLVQPVGSPLSLECTVEGTSNPNLYWYRQAAGRGLQLLFYSVGIGQISSEVPQNLSASRPQDRQFILSSKKLLLSDSGFYLCAWSPDRVLGTEAFFGQGTRLTVV.